Shown below are 10 T cell receptor beta chains from a single sample sequenced in a study of OX40 agonist ivuxolimab in advanced cancers. Sequencing was performed with immunoSEQ multiplex PCR; in TCRdb, only in-frame clones are kept and a portion is missing. Of tens of thousands of clones listed, 89% are singletons. The specimen was CD4+ or CD8+ T cells sorted from blood, collected in a trial of the OX40 agonist ivuxolimab. The receptors shown here come from an adult with an advanced solid tumor such as melanoma, head and neck, liver or kidney cancer.

The chain links TRBV6-1 to TRBJ1-5; 8 positions match TRBD1. The V gene end was trimmed by 6 bases and the J gene end by 4 bases; junction bases not matched to a gene: 8. The germline V gene has CDR1 MNHNS and CDR2 SASEGT. The CDR3 sequence is 15 residues long. CDR3: CASSPGTGGNQPQHF. The DNA of the CDR3 is TGTGCCAGCAGCCCAGGGACAGGTGGGAATCAGCCCCAGCATTTT.

This clone occurred a few times. The gene calls are TRBV27 and TRBJ2-7; 9 nucleotides agree with TRBD1. The CDR3 length is 13 residues. V lost 5 bases, J lost 3 bases, and 2 bases stayed unmatched. Germline V gene lookup returns CDR1 MNHEY and CDR2 SMNVEV (reference sequence). CDR3 residues: CASSPGQGYEQYF. CDR3 coding DNA: TGTGCCAGCAGTCCGGGACAGGGCTACGAGCAGTACTTC.

The chain links TRBV30 to TRBJ2-7, with TRBD1 matching 10 bases. Germline CDR1 and CDR2: GTSNPN and SVGIG (reference sequence). There are 14 residues in the CDR3. The trim removed 2 bases at V and 1 base at J, leaving 2 bases unmatched. The DNA for the CDR3 is TGTGCCTGGAGTAAGGGACAGGGGTCCTACGAGCAGTACTTC. Encoded protein: CAWSKGQGSYEQYF.

The chain uses TRBV27 and TRBJ2-1; D is unresolved. This CDR3 spans 13 amino acids. Trimming left V 1 base short and J 9 bases short, with 10 bases between. CDR1 and CDR2 from the germline V gene are MNHEY and SMNVEV (reference sequence). The CDR3 coding sequence is TGTGCCAGCAGTTTATGGGCAGCAGGTGAGCAGTTCTTC. Protein: CASSLWAAGEQFF.

V and J are TRBV5-1 and TRBJ2-7; 9 positions agree with TRBD2. V lost 4 bases and J lost 0; bases outside the gene matches: 2. CDR1 SGHRS and CDR2 YFSETQ come from the germline V gene. The CDR3 consists of 14 residues. This chain's CDR3 is CASSRGGGSYEQYF. In nucleotides, the CDR3 is TGCGCCAGCAGCCGCGGGGGGGGCTCCTACGAGCAGTACTTC.

The chain has TRBV27 and TRBJ2-2; TRBD2 matches at 7 bases. Germline V gene sequence: CDR1 MNHEY, CDR2 SMNVEV (reference sequence). Trimming at V came to 3 bases and at J to 0 bases, leaving 1 base not matched to a gene. The CDR3 consists of 15 residues. The DNA of the CDR3 is TGTGCCAGCAGTTTGACTAGCCCGAACACCGGGGAGCTGTTTTTT. Its translation is CASSLTSPNTGELFF.

The V and J genes are TRBV6-5 and TRBJ1-3, with D tentatively TRBD1 (5 bases). This CDR3 is 15 amino acids long. The V and J ends lost 0 bases and 3 bases respectively, with 9 bases between them. Germline CDR1 reads MNHEY; CDR2 reads SVGAGI. The CDR3, as DNA: TGTGCCAGCAGTTACTCCCCAGGGTTTGGAAACACCATATATTTT. Amino acid sequence: CASSYSPGFGNTIYF.

This chain uses TRBV7-9 with TRBJ2-7; D gene ambiguous. Germline V gene data show CDR1 as SEHNR and CDR2 as FQNEAQ (reference sequence). The CDR3 runs to 15 residues. Trimming took off 4 bases at V and 2 bases at J, with 15 bases between the two ends. This chain's CDR3 is CASSSPYPEPYEQYF. CDR3 DNA sequence: TGTGCCAGCAGCTCTCCGTACCCCGAACCCTACGAGCAGTACTTC.

This rearrangement joins TRBV4-1 to TRBJ1-1, with D possibly TRBD1 on 6 matching bases. Trimming shortened V by 2 bases and J by 1 base, and 17 bases separated the two germline ends. Germline CDR1 reads MGHRA; CDR2 reads YSYEKL. This CDR3 spans 17 amino acids. This CDR3 is CASSQIPVGGGNTEAFF. The CDR3 DNA is TGCGCCAGCAGCCAAATCCCGGTGGGGGGCGGGAACACTGAAGCTTTCTTT.

The J gene is TRBJ1-1, the V gene TRBV5-1; D ambiguous. The CDR3 has 13 residues. V was cut by 0 bases and J by 1 base, with 4 bases left in between. Germline CDR1 is SGHRS and CDR2 is YFSETQ. CDR3 region: CASSLDRNTEAFF. Here the CDR3 DNA reads TGCGCCAGCAGCTTGGATCGGAACACTGAAGCTTTCTTT.